Below, 30 T cell receptor beta chains from the same sample are listed, as sequenced in a study of technical replicates of blood from a handful of donors. TCRdb keeps only in-frame clones here, not all; method: immunoSEQ multiplex PCR. The sample holds 15,000 or so clones, around nine tenths seen once. The sample was PBMCs. The receptors originated from a human donor in good health.

V is TRBV12-5 and J is TRBJ2-1; 9 bases agree with TRBD2. V gave up 0 bases and J gave up 0 bases; unmatched junction bases: 21. This CDR3 has 23 amino acids. CDR1 and CDR2 (germline): LGHNT, FRNRAP. CDR3 nucleotide sequence: TGTGCTAGTGGTTTGGTACAGGATAAGTTAGCTAGCGGGACTCCGGGCTCCTACAATGAGCAGTTCTTC. Encoded protein: CASGLVQDKLASGTPGSYNEQFF.

V and J are TRBV2 and TRBJ1-4; D is unresolved. CDR1 is SNHLY and CDR2 is FYNNEI in the germline V gene. The length of the CDR3 is 16 residues. With 3 bases removed from V and 6 bases from J, the gap between germline ends came to 17 bases. The DNA of the CDR3 is TGTGCCAGCAGTGATCAGGATGGGCCCCCCTATGAAAAACTGTTTTTT. This encodes CASSDQDGPPYEKLFF.

The chain joins TRBV7-3 to TRBJ2-1, with D maybe TRBD2 (6 bases). CDR3 length: 15 residues. V was pared by 2 bases and J by 7 bases, with 15 bases between. Germline loops: CDR1 SGHTA, CDR2 FQGTGA. The CDR3 DNA follows: TGTGCCAGCAGCTTAGGTCGGGCTAGCGTGAATGAGCAGTTCTTC. Protein: CASSLGRASVNEQFF.

The V call is TRBV30, the J call TRBJ1-1; D not certain. Trimming removed 4 bases from V and 10 bases from J, with 25 bases in between. The CDR3 is made up of 15 amino acids. CDR1 is GTSNPN, CDR2 SVGIG, per germline (reference sequence). DNA of the CDR3: TGTGCCTGGACCCCGCGCGCGGGCCGACAATTTGCAGCTTTCTTT. This translates into CAWTPRAGRQFAAFF.

This sequence joins TRBV13 and TRBJ2-5; 9 bases fit TRBD2. The ends lost 2 bases at V and 4 bases at J; junction bases unmatched: 5. The CDR3 is made up of 15 amino acids. Germline loops: CDR1 PRHDT, CDR2 FYEKMQ (reference sequence). The CDR3 nucleotides are TGTGCCAGCAGCTTAAAACTAGCGGGTACAGAGACCCAGTACTTC. Translation: CASSLKLAGTETQYF.

The V and J genes are TRBV27 and TRBJ2-1, with D hard to call. Germline V lookup: CDR1 MNHEY, CDR2 SMNVEV (reference sequence). The length of the CDR3 is 12 residues. Trimming cost V 6 bases and J 5 bases, with 8 bases left between them. The CDR3 sequence: CASSQLNNEQFF. DNA for the CDR3: TGTGCCAGCAGCCAGTTAAACAATGAGCAGTTCTTC.

The chain is built from TRBV30 and TRBJ2-7; 8 bases line up with TRBD2. Germline V gene lookup returns CDR1 GTSNPN and CDR2 SVGIG (reference sequence). J gave up 0 bases and V 2 bases, and 0 bases lay outside the gene matches. The CDR3 is 13 residues long. The CDR3 region is CAWSSGSSYEQYF. The DNA of the CDR3 is TGTGCCTGGAGTAGCGGGAGCTCCTACGAGCAGTACTTC.

The gene calls are TRBV19 and TRBJ2-1; the match to TRBD1 covers 9 bases. The CDR3 consists of 15 residues. Germline CDR1 reads LNHDA; CDR2 reads SQIVND (reference sequence). The V segment lost 1 base and the J segment 2 bases; nucleotides outside the gene matches: 0. The chain's CDR3 is CASSIGQGAYNEQFF. DNA of the CDR3: TGTGCCAGTAGTATAGGACAGGGGGCCTACAATGAGCAGTTCTTC.

The gene calls are TRBV10-2 and TRBJ1-3; maybe TRBD1 (5 bases). Per germline, CDR1 WSHSY and CDR2 SAAADI. Trimming stripped 3 bases from V and 4 bases from J, with 19 bases between. This CDR3 region has 17 residues. DNA of the CDR3: TGCGCCAGCAGTGATGTGGAGGGGCTAAGTCCCGGAAACACCATATATTTT. Protein product: CASSDVEGLSPGNTIYF.

The J gene is TRBJ1-2, the V gene TRBV27; no clear D. The germline V gene has CDR1 MNHEY and CDR2 SMNVEV (reference sequence). The CDR3 has 14 amino acids. The V end lost 2 bases, the J end lost 0 bases, and 7 bases lay between the germline ends. This CDR3 reads CASSLGQTNYGYTF. CDR3 coding DNA: TGTGCCAGCAGTTTAGGGCAGACTAACTATGGCTACACCTTC.

J is TRBJ2-3 and V is TRBV5-1; tentative D call: TRBD2 (6 bases). Germline V gene sequence: CDR1 SGHRS, CDR2 YFSETQ. The CDR3 length is 14 residues. The V end was cut by 4 bases, the J end by 0 bases, with 9 bases between. The DNA of the CDR3 is TGCGCCAGCAGCGCCGGACTAAGCACAGATACGCAGTATTTT. This encodes CASSAGLSTDTQYF.

J is TRBJ2-7 and V is TRBV7-9; TRBD1 aligns across 7 bases. CDR1 and CDR2 (germline): SEHNR, FQNEAQ (reference sequence). The CDR3 sequence is 15 residues long. After removal of 0 bases from V and 1 base from J, the junction contained 3 bases not matched to a gene. The CDR3 loop reads CASSLAQGVSYEQYF. The CDR3 DNA reads as TGTGCCAGCAGCTTAGCCCAGGGGGTTTCCTACGAGCAGTACTTC.

V gene TRBV5-1 combines with J gene TRBJ2-5; D not certain. The DNA matches TRBJ2-7 better at its end, which makes the J call doubtful. The germline gives CDR1 SGHRS, CDR2 YFSETQ. This CDR3 is 11 amino acids long. The CDR3 is CASSLAHEQYF. The DNA of the CDR3 is TGCGCCAGCAGCTTGGCCCACGAGCAGTACTTC.

The chain is built from TRBV28 and TRBJ2-3, with 7 bases fitting TRBD2. Germline V CDR1 and CDR2: MDHEN, SYDVKM. The CDR3 sequence is 17 residues long. V dropped 4 bases and J dropped 0; count of bases not matched to a gene: 10. CDR3 sequence: CASSYRAWEGSTDTQYF. The CDR3 DNA sequence: TGTGCCAGCAGTTACCGGGCGTGGGAGGGTAGCACAGATACGCAGTATTTT.

This clone was observed once. This chain joins TRBV6-5 and TRBJ2-7, with a possible D match to TRBD2 (6 bases). The V end lost 2 bases, the J end lost 3 bases, and 14 bases lay between the germline ends. The germline CDR1 and CDR2 sequences are MNHEY and SVGAGI. This CDR3 region has 15 residues. The CDR3 loop is CASSYTGGADYEQYF. The CDR3 bases are TGTGCCAGCAGTTACACTGGAGGGGCGGACTACGAGCAGTACTTC.

The V call is TRBV15, the J call TRBJ2-6; possible D gene TRBD1, 5 bases. This CDR3 spans 18 amino acids. V was shortened by 0 bases and J by 0 bases, with 12 bases between the two germline ends. The germline V gene encodes CDR1 LNHNV and CDR2 YYDKDF (reference sequence). Here the CDR3 reads CATSRDKQALSGANVLTF. The CDR3 nucleotides read TGTGCCACCAGCAGAGATAAACAGGCCCTCTCTGGGGCCAACGTCCTGACTTTC.

The rearrangement links TRBV5-1 to TRBJ2-5; tentatively, D is TRBD2 (6 bases). CDR1 SGHRS and CDR2 YFSETQ come from the germline V gene. V lost 5 bases to trimming and J lost 1 base, with 21 bases between them. The CDR3 runs 17 residues. The CDR3 sequence is CASSSAGGGPLQETQYF. For the CDR3, the DNA is TGCGCCAGCAGTTCCGCTGGGGGAGGCCCTCTCCAAGAGACCCAGTACTTC.

DNA for the CDR3: TGTGCCAGCAGCGCGAAAGTACGACTAGCGGGAGTTTCAAATGAGCAGTTCTTC. Its translation: CASSAKVRLAGVSNEQFF. The chain carries TRBV7-9 and TRBJ2-1; 12 bases match TRBD2. There are 18 residues in the CDR3. After removal of 5 bases from V and 7 bases from J, the junction contained 15 bases not matched to a gene. Per the germline V gene, CDR1 is SEHNR and CDR2 is FQNEAQ (reference sequence).

The chain links TRBV6-6 to TRBJ2-7; perhaps TRBD1 as D (5 bases). CDR1 MNHNY and CDR2 SVGAGI come from the germline V gene (reference sequence). This CDR3 region has 13 residues. The germline V and J ends were trimmed by 10 bases and 6 bases, with 19 bases remaining between them. This chain's CDR3 is CATGTGPAGEQYF. The DNA of the CDR3 is TGTGCCACCGGAACAGGCCCTGCTGGCGAGCAGTACTTC.

This chain uses TRBV5-5 with TRBJ2-4; possible D gene TRBD1, 6 bases. CDR1 is SGHKS and CDR2 is YYEKEE in the germline V gene (reference sequence). With 0 bases removed from V and 6 bases from J, the gap between germline ends came to 10 bases. The CDR3 runs 14 residues. The chain's CDR3 is CASSLGQDRNIQYF. In DNA form, the CDR3 reads TGTGCCAGCAGCTTGGGACAGGACCGAAACATTCAGTACTTC.

This clone has just one count. The gene calls are TRBV9 and TRBJ2-1; 7 bases line up with TRBD2. This CDR3 contains 14 residues. The germline V gene has CDR1 SGDLS and CDR2 YYNGEE. V was pared by 4 bases and J by 5 bases, with 6 bases of the junction left unmatched. The chain's CDR3 is CASSPWEGHNEQFF. The CDR3 bases are TGTGCCAGCAGCCCCTGGGAGGGCCACAATGAGCAGTTCTTC.

The rearrangement uses TRBV5-1 and TRBJ2-7; 8 bases line up with TRBD1. With V trimmed by 2 bases and J by 0 bases, 4 bases remained unmatched. The V gene's germline CDR1 is SGHRS and CDR2 YFSETQ. The CDR3 loop spans 15 amino acids. CDR3 amino acids: CASSLVTGGSYEQYF. Written as DNA, the CDR3 is TGCGCCAGCAGCTTAGTAACAGGGGGCTCCTACGAGCAGTACTTC.

J is TRBJ2-5 and V is TRBV2; tentative D call: TRBD1 (6 bases). V shed 7 bases and J shed 1 base, with 13 bases lying between them. The germline V gene has CDR1 SNHLY and CDR2 FYNNEI. This CDR3 region has 14 residues. CDR3 residues: CASKRDTAQETQYF. The CDR3 DNA reads as TGTGCCAGCAAACGGGACACCGCCCAAGAGACCCAGTACTTC.

The genes are TRBV5-1 and TRBJ2-1, with TRBD2 matching over 10 bases. The CDR3 totals 15 residues. Germline lookup yields CDR1 SGHRS and CDR2 YFSETQ. The junction had 5 bases not matched to a gene; V was cut back by 0 bases and J by 8 bases. CDR3 protein: CASSLDLAGVDEQFF. The CDR3 DNA is TGCGCCAGCAGCTTGGATCTAGCGGGAGTGGATGAGCAGTTCTTC.

As for this clone: At one end, the junction sequence differs from germline, possibly due to a read error. This chain links TRBV5-6 with TRBJ1-5, with D possibly TRBD1 on 6 matching bases. Germline lookup yields CDR1 SGHDT and CDR2 YYEEEE. This CDR3 has 15 residues. The CDR3 nucleotides read TGTGCCAGCAGTTTGGCGGACAGACCTAATCAGCCCCAGCATTTT. Translated, it gives CASSLADRPNQPQHF.

The sample holds a few counts of this clone. V usage is TRBV6-1 and J usage is TRBJ1-2; maybe TRBD1 (5 bases). Trimming removed 6 bases at V and 9 bases at J, with 14 bases between. The CDR3 sequence is 12 residues long. The germline V gene has CDR1 MNHNS and CDR2 SASEGT. Here the CDR3 reads CASRDTASSYTF. In DNA, the CDR3 is TGTGCCAGCAGGGACACAGCTTCCAGCTACACCTTC.

The chain couples TRBV28 to TRBJ1-3; the D is unclear. The CDR3 totals 15 residues. Trimming cost V 3 bases and J 1 base, with 10 bases left between them. Germline CDR1 reads MDHEN; CDR2 reads SYDVKM. Written as DNA, the CDR3 is TGTGCCAGCAGTTTGTTCGGTTTTTCTGGAAACACCATATATTTT. Residues: CASSLFGFSGNTIYF. The full variable domain, rest sourced from reference TRBV28 and TRBJ1-3, is DVKVTQSSRYLVKRTGEKVFLECVQDMDHENMFWYRQDPGLGLRLIYFSYDVKMKEKGDIPEGYSVSREKKERFSLILESASTNQTSMYLCASSLFGFSGNTIYFGEGSWLTVV.

The V and J genes are TRBV5-1 and TRBJ2-1; 7 bases are a match to TRBD2. The V gene's germline CDR1 is SGHRS and CDR2 YFSETQ. Trimming removed 4 bases from V and 4 bases from J; junction bases left unmatched: 11. The CDR3 sequence is 16 residues long. CDR3 region: CASSRITSDQYNEQFF. The CDR3 region has the DNA TGCGCCAGCAGCAGAATCACTAGCGACCAGTACAATGAGCAGTTCTTC.

V usage is TRBV6-1 and J usage is TRBJ2-3, with 9 nucleotides matching TRBD2. Germline V gene data show CDR1 as MNHNS and CDR2 as SASEGT. V lost 4 bases and J lost 1; bases outside the gene matches: 12. The CDR3 runs to 18 residues. In nucleotides, the CDR3 is TGTGCCAGCAGTGTAAGGCGGGAGGGCCGTATTGGCACAGATACGCAGTATTTT. The encoded protein is CASSVRREGRIGTDTQYF.

The count of this clone is one. The rearrangement links TRBV18 to TRBJ2-3, with a tentative D call TRBD2 (5 bases). Germline CDR1 is KGHSH and CDR2 is LQKENI. Trimming pared 4 bases from V and 3 bases from J, leaving 11 bases between. The CDR3 has 14 residues. The CDR3 loop reads CASSLGGETDTQYF. The DNA for the CDR3 is TGTGCCAGCTCACTCGGAGGAGAGACAGATACGCAGTATTTT.